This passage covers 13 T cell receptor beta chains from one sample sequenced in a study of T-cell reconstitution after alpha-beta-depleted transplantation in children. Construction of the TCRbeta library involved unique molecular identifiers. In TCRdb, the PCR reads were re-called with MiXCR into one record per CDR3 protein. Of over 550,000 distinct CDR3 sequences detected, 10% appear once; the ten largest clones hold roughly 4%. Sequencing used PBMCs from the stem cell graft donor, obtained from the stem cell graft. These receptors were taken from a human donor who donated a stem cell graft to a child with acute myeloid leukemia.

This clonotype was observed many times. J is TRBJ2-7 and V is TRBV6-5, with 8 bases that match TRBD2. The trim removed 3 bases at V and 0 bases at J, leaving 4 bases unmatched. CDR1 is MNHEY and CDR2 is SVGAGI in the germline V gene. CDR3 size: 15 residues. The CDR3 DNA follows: TGTGCCAGCAGTTATAGCGGGGCCAGCTCCTACGAGCAGTACTTC. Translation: CASSYSGASSYEQYF.

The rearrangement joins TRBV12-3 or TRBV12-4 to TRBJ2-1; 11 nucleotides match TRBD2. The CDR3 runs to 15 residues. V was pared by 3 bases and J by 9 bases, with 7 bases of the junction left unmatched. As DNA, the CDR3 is TGTGCCAGCAGTTTCCTAGCGGGAGGACGTAGTGAGCAGTTCTTC. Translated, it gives CASSFLAGGRSEQFF.

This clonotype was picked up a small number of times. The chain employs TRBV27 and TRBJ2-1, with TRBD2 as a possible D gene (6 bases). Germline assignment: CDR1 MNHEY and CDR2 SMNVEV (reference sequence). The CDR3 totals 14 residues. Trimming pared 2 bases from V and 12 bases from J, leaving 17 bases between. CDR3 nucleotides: TGTGCCAGCAGTTTAGGATTCGGGGGACTTGGGCAGTTCTTC. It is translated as CASSLGFGGLGQFF.

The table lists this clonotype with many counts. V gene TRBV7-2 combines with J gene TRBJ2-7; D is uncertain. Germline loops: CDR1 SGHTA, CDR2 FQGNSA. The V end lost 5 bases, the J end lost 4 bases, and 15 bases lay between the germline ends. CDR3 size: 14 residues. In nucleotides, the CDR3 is TGTGCCAGCAGCCAGCCTCCGGTTCTATACGAGCAGTACTTC. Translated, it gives CASSQPPVLYEQYF.

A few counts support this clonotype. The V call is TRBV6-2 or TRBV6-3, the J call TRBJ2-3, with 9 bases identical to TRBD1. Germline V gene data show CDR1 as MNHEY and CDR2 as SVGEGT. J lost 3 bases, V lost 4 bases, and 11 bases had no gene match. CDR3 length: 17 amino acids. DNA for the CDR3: TGTGCCAGCAGTTCCCTTATCGGACAGGGGTCGACAGATACGCAGTATTTT. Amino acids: CASSSLIGQGSTDTQYF.

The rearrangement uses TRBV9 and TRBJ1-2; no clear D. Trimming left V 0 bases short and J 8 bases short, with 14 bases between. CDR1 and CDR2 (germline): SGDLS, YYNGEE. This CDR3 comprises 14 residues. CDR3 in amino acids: CASSVAWPEDGYTF. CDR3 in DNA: TGTGCCAGCAGCGTAGCCTGGCCTGAAGACGGCTACACCTTC.

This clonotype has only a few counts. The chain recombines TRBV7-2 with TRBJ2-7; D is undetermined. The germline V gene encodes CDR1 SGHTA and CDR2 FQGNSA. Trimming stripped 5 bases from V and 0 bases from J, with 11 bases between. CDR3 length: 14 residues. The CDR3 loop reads CASSPSRASYEQYF. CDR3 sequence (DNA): TGTGCCAGCAGCCCGTCCCGGGCCTCCTACGAGCAGTACTTC.

DNA for the CDR3: TGCAGTGCCCCCTCGACTAGCGGTCACAATGAGCAGTTCTTC. It yields the protein CSAPSTSGHNEQFF. The chain carries TRBV20-1 and TRBJ2-1, with TRBD2 matching 9 bases. Trimming at V came to 6 bases and at J to 5 bases, leaving 8 bases not matched to a gene. The CDR3 totals 14 residues. Germline V gene sequence: CDR1 DFQATT, CDR2 SNEGSKA (reference sequence).

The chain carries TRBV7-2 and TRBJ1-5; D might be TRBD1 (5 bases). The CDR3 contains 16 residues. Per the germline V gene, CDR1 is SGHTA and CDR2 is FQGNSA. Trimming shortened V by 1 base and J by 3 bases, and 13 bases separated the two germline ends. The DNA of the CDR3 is TGTGCCAGCAGCTTAGACCGGGGGGTTTTCAATCAGCCCCAGCATTTT. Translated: CASSLDRGVFNQPQHF.

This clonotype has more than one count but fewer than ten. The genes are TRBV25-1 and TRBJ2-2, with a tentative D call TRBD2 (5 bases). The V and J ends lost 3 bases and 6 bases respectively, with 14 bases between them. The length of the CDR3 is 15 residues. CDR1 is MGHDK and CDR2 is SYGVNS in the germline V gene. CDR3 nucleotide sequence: TGTGCCAGCAGTGAGAGGGATTTAGCCGCCGGGGAGCTGTTTTTT. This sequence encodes CASSERDLAAGELFF.

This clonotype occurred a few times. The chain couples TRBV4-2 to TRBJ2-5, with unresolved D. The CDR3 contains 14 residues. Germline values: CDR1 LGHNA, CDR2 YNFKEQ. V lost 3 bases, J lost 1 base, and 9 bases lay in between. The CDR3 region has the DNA TGTGCCAGCAGCCAGGACGGCTTCCAAGAGACCCAGTACTTC. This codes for CASSQDGFQETQYF.

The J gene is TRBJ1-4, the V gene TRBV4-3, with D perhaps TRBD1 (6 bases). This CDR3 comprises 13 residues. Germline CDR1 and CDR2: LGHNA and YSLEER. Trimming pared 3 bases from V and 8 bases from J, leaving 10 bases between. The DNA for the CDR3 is TGCGCCAGCAGCCACCAGGGGTGGGAAAAACTGTTTTTT. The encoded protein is CASSHQGWEKLFF.

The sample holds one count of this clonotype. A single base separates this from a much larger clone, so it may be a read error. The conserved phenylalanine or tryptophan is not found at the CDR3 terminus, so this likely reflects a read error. CDR3 residues: CASSRILAASTDTQYY. The CDR3 DNA reads as TGCGCCAGCAGTCGGATTCTAGCTGCTAGCACAGATACGCAGTATTAT. This sequence joins TRBV5-1 and TRBJ2-3; tentative D call: TRBD2 (5 bases). The V gene's germline CDR1 is SGHRS and CDR2 YFSETQ. The germline V and J ends were trimmed by 5 bases and 0 bases, with 16 bases remaining between them. The CDR3 is 16 amino acids.